Detailed here is one T cell receptor (beta chain). The count of this clone is one. What this receptor recognizes is not known. One base away there is no much larger clone; base qualities are not given. This specimen belongs to a study of blood T cell repertoires in COVID-19 (dated by TCRdb to about 2020). Notes on the research overall: Samples covering the acute and convalescent phases of COVID-19 were provided by collaborators in the United States, Italy and Spain. The prospective study material was composed of cDNA or gDNA derived from T cells, B-cell-depleted T cells, or PBMCs. Deeply sampled blood TCRbeta repertoires from subjects exposed to, actively infected with, or recovered from COVID-19 were included in the dataset. A freely available public database, intended as a resource for researchers studying the immune response to SARS-CoV-2, is where the repertoires were released. Samples were obtained from the ongoing ImmuneRACE study (first 160 participants) and from roughly 1,300 subjects provided by 6 global collaborators. A de-identified subject ID, COVID-19 status, age in years and sex were almost always included in the sample metadata. Where available, HLA class I and class II types were taken from metadata supplied by the sample provider and were not determined by assay-based typing.

Participants in the prospective study were aged roughly 18 to 100 years, lived in 20 to 30 United States geographic areas, and enrolled through a virtual design. In the prospective study, cohorts were assigned on the basis of participant-reported clinical history obtained from a screening survey and a study questionnaire. Recovered participants in ImmuneRACE Cohort 3 were defined as having two consecutive negative NP/OP PCR tests, clearance from a healthcare professional, or resolution of symptoms. Each participant in the prospective study had whole blood, serum and a nasopharyngeal or oropharyngeal swab collected by mobile phlebotomists. Prospective study participants could optionally give additional blood draws and questionnaires over an approximately two-month period. Prospective study blood samples were shipped either frozen or at room temperature before DNA extraction. Overall study results and their limits: How much clinical and demographic metadata was included differed by source and by participant, and the metadata was provided uncurated.

V and J are trimmed by 4 bases and 7 bases, and the gene matches miss 10 bases of the junction. Inclusive of the bounding cysteine and phenylalanine, the CDR3 is 14 residues long. Of the read, only the CDR3 DNA is kept; its 42 bases are in frame from base 1. CDR1 and CDR2 are read off the germline V gene as SGDLS and YYNGEE. The immunoSEQ Assay, a bias-controlled multiplex PCR, was used to amplify TCRbeta CDR3 regions from genomic DNA. Regarding the original processing steps: The number of nucleated cells in each sample was estimated from the amplification of reference gene primers within the assay. To quantify the absolute abundance of each unique TCRbeta CDR3 rearrangement, sequence reads were collapsed and filtered. For each sample, productive Simpson clonality was calculated as the square root of Simpson's diversity index across productive rearrangements. Imported from immuneACCESS, the table was reduced by TCRdb to in-frame sequences with V and J called. These copies leave out some clones; in studies compared against another copy, an unresolved V gene accounts for under half, and the cause of the remainder is not known. V and J calls plus clone size are reproduced from that table; the DNA served to infer D and trimming. The table for this sample lists about 140,000 clones; around 79% of them were counted only once. The biggest ten clones account for around 3.2% of the sample.

The V and J segments used are TRBV9 and TRBJ1-2; TRBD1 lines up with 7 middle nucleotides. Source material: PBMCs or T cells enriched from blood (not recorded which). This receptor was obtained from a woman aged 50 to 65 who had recovered from COVID-19. The base sequence is TGTGCCAGCAGCCCCGATGAGGGGGCAAGTGGCTACACCTTC. Its protein reads: CASSPDEGASGYTF.